This T cell receptor (beta chain) was sequenced in a study of PD-1 blockade in classical Hodgkin lymphoma. This table comes from immunoSEQ multiplex PCR, and its TCRdb copy is limited to in-frame clones, with some not included. The sample lists under 100,000 clones, around 90% occurring once. General observations from the study: Complete responders possessed baseline diversity comparable to newly diagnosed patients.

As to this clone: The antigen remains undetermined.

Brentuximab vedotin exposure varied among the patients, all of whom had relapsed after autologous stem cell transplantation. Sequences were derived from peripheral blood mononuclear cells (PBMCs), sampled before the second cycle of nivolumab. The TCR was taken from a human donor with classical Hodgkin lymphoma.

This CDR3 is CASSRLRGSPSTDTQYF. CDR3 coding DNA: TGTGCCAGTAGTAGACTCCGGGGAAGTCCTAGCACAGATACGCAGTATTTT. This chain connects TRBV19 to TRBJ2-3; TRBD2 might be the D (5 bases). Germline CDR1 reads LNHDA; CDR2 reads SQIVND (reference sequence). Trimming removed 4 bases at V and 0 bases at J, with 17 bases between. This CDR3 region has 17 residues. The full variable domain, rest sourced from reference TRBV19 and TRBJ2-3, is DGGITQSPKYLFRKEGQNVTLSCEQNLNHDAMYWYRQDPGQGLRLIYYSQIVNDFQKGDIAEGYSVSREKKESFPLTVTSAQKNPTAFYLCASSRLRGSPSTDTQYFGPGTRLTVL.